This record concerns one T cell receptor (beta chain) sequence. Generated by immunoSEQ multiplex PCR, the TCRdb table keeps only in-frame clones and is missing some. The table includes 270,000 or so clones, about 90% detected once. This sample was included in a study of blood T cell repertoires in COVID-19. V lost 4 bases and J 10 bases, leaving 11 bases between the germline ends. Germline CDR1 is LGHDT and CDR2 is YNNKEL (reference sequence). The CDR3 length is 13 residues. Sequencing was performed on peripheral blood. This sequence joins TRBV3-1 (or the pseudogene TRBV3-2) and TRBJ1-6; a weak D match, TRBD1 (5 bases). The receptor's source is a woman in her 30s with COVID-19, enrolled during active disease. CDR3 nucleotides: TGTGCCAGCAGCCTGACAGTAGGCTCACCCCTCCACTTT. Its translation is CASSLTVGSPLHF.